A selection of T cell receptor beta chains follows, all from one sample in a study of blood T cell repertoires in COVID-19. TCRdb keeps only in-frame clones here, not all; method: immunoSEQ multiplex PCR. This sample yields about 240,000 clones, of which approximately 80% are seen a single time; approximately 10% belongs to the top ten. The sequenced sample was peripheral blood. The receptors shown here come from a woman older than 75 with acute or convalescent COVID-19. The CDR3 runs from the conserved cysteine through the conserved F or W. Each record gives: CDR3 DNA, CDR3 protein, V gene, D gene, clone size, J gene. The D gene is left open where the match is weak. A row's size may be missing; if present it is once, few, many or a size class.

DNA: TGTGCCAGCAGCCCGAGCTTCGGGGTGAAGCCCCAGCATTTT
CDR3: CASSPSFGVKPQHF
V: TRBV3-1/TRBV3-2
D: NA
size: NA
J: TRBJ1-5

DNA: TGCGCCAGCAGCCAAGGACTAGCGGGGGCACGATACAATGAGCAGTTCTTC
CDR3: CASSQGLAGARYNEQFF
V: TRBV4-1
D: TRBD2
size: NA
J: TRBJ2-1

DNA: TGCGCCAGCAGCAGACGGACAGGGGAGAACACTGAAGCTTTCTTT
CDR3: CASSRRTGENTEAFF
V: TRBV5-1
D: TRBD1
size: NA
J: TRBJ1-1

DNA: TGTGCCTGGAGTCCGCTACGACAGGGCCCTAGCTCACCCCTCCACTTT
CDR3: CAWSPLRQGPSSPLHF
V: TRBV30
D: TRBD1
size: NA
J: TRBJ1-6

DNA: TGTGCCAGTTGTACAGGCCTAAAAAATCAGCCCCAGCATTTT
CDR3: CASCTGLKNQPQHF
V: TRBV19
D: NA
size: NA
J: TRBJ1-5

DNA: TGTGCCAGCAGACAGGCCTCCACAGATACGCAGTATTTT
CDR3: CASRQASTDTQYF
V: TRBV2
D: NA
size: once
J: TRBJ2-3

DNA: TGTGCCAGCAGCCTAGGGCCAGGGCCACCAGGGACCCAGTACTTC
CDR3: CASSLGPGPPGTQYF
V: TRBV7-3
D: NA
size: NA
J: TRBJ2-5

DNA: TGTGCCAGCAGCCAACAACCCTCTAATGAGCAGTTCTTC
CDR3: CASSQQPSNEQFF
V: TRBV28
D: NA
size: NA
J: TRBJ2-1

DNA: TGTGCCAGCAGTGAAGAGGCGTTGGGAGAGGCCTTT
CDR3: CASSEEALGEAF
V: TRBV2
D: NA
size: NA
J: TRBJ1-1

DNA: TGTGCCAGCAGCCAAGTGGGGACAGGGGGGGGCACTGAAGCTTTCTTT
CDR3: CASSQVGTGGGTEAFF
V: TRBV3-1/TRBV3-2
D: TRBD1
size: NA
J: TRBJ1-1

DNA: TGTGCCAGCAGCCCGGGGGATTGGAGGACTGAAGCTTTCTTT
CDR3: CASSPGDWRTEAFF
V: TRBV7-9
D: NA
size: NA
J: TRBJ1-1

DNA: TGTGCCAGCAGCCCAGCAACAGGGAACTATGGCTACACCTTC
CDR3: CASSPATGNYGYTF
V: TRBV3-1/TRBV3-2
D: NA
size: NA
J: TRBJ1-2

DNA: TGTGCCAGCATAGGCGGGGGGCGGGAAAAACTGTTTTTT
CDR3: CASIGGGREKLFF
V: TRBV28
D: NA
size: NA
J: TRBJ1-4

DNA: TGTGCCACCAATCATCCTACCCCGGGAGCTTTCTTT
CDR3: CATNHPTPGAFF
V: TRBV6-5
D: NA
size: NA
J: TRBJ1-1

DNA: TGTGCCAGCAGCTTTACAGAGACAAGTTCACCCCTCCACTTT
CDR3: CASSFTETSSPLHF
V: TRBV7-9
D: NA
size: NA
J: TRBJ1-6

DNA: TGTGCCTGGAGTCAGGGTGCCTCCTTCACAGATACGCAGTATTTT
CDR3: CAWSQGASFTDTQYF
V: TRBV30
D: NA
size: NA
J: TRBJ2-3

DNA: TGTGCCAGCAGCTTAGAATTTTCGAACTATGGCTACACCTTC
CDR3: CASSLEFSNYGYTF
V: TRBV7-2
D: NA
size: few
J: TRBJ1-2

DNA: TGTGCCAGCAGTTACTTACAGGGCGCCTACGAGCAGTACTTC
CDR3: CASSYLQGAYEQYF
V: TRBV6-5
D: NA
size: once
J: TRBJ2-7

DNA: TGTGCCAGTAGGTCAACAGGGGGAGTCAATGAGCAGTTCTTC
CDR3: CASRSTGGVNEQFF
V: TRBV19
D: TRBD1
size: NA
J: TRBJ2-1

DNA: TGTGCCAGCAGTTACGGGGGGAATCGTCAGCCCCAGCATTTT
CDR3: CASSYGGNRQPQHF
V: TRBV6-6
D: NA
size: NA
J: TRBJ1-5

DNA: TGTGCCAGCAGTATTGACAGGGTGCCCCTAAATGGCTACACCTTC
CDR3: CASSIDRVPLNGYTF
V: TRBV2
D: TRBD1
size: NA
J: TRBJ1-2

DNA: TGCGCCAGCAGCTTGGGAGACAGGGGATCGGGGGAAAAACTGTTTTTT
CDR3: CASSLGDRGSGEKLFF
V: TRBV5-1
D: TRBD1
size: NA
J: TRBJ1-4

DNA: TGTGCCAGCGCCATCCCGGGACAGGGGATGAACACTGAAGCTTTCTTT
CDR3: CASAIPGQGMNTEAFF
V: TRBV28
D: TRBD1
size: few
J: TRBJ1-1

DNA: TGTGCCAGCAGCTTTACCCCCGCAGTCCTCCCCGGGGCCAACGTCCTGACTTTC
CDR3: CASSFTPAVLPGANVLTF
V: TRBV7-2
D: NA
size: NA
J: TRBJ2-6

DNA: TGTGCCAGCAGTGCTGGAAAGGGGAGGGGAATCTCTGGAAACACCATATATTTT
CDR3: CASSAGKGRGISGNTIYF
V: TRBV2
D: NA
size: once
J: TRBJ1-3

DNA: TGTGCCAGCAGCGGGACAGGCGCCCCTGGAAACACCATATATTTT
CDR3: CASSGTGAPGNTIYF
V: TRBV5-6
D: TRBD1
size: NA
J: TRBJ1-3

DNA: TGTGCCAGCAGTTTCCCAGGACAGGGAGCTTTCTTT
CDR3: CASSFPGQGAFF
V: TRBV28
D: TRBD1
size: NA
J: TRBJ1-1

DNA: TGTGCCAGCAGCGGCGGGGGCCCCGCTGGGGGCACTGAAGCTTTCTTT
CDR3: CASSGGGPAGGTEAFF
V: TRBV5-6
D: NA
size: NA
J: TRBJ1-1

DNA: TGTGCCAGTAGTAGCCCCGGGGGGATCATCTCTGGCTACACCTTC
CDR3: CASSSPGGIISGYTF
V: TRBV19
D: NA
size: once
J: TRBJ1-2

DNA: TGTGCCAGCAGCCCCAGGGTTACGGTAGATACGCAGTATTTT
CDR3: CASSPRVTVDTQYF
V: TRBV5-4
D: NA
size: NA
J: TRBJ2-3

DNA: TGTGCCACCAGTGATCACGACAGGCCCCAGCATTTT
CDR3: CATSDHDRPQHF
V: TRBV24-1
D: NA
size: NA
J: TRBJ1-5

DNA: TGCGCCAGCAGCCTCGGTGAGGGGGAAGGCTTCGGATCTAATGAAAAACTGTTTTTT
CDR3: CASSLGEGEGFGSNEKLFF
V: TRBV4-1
D: NA
size: NA
J: TRBJ1-4

DNA: TGTGCCAGCAGTTCCGCGGGGGGGACGGAGACCCAGTACTTC
CDR3: CASSSAGGTETQYF
V: TRBV6-5
D: TRBD2
size: NA
J: TRBJ2-5

DNA: TGTGCCAGCAGTTTAGGGGGCTGGGACACTGAAGCTTTCTTT
CDR3: CASSLGGWDTEAFF
V: TRBV27
D: NA
size: NA
J: TRBJ1-1

DNA: TGTGCCAGCAGTTCAGGACAGGGCAAGGGCACCGGGGAGCTGTTTTTT
CDR3: CASSSGQGKGTGELFF
V: TRBV27
D: TRBD1
size: NA
J: TRBJ2-2

DNA: TGCGCCAGCAGCTTGGAGGTTGGGGGCCCCGGGGAGCTGTTTTTT
CDR3: CASSLEVGGPGELFF
V: TRBV5-1
D: NA
size: NA
J: TRBJ2-2

DNA: TGTGCCAGCAGGAAGGACAGGGGGCTCGTCTACGAGCAGTACTTC
CDR3: CASRKDRGLVYEQYF
V: TRBV2
D: TRBD1
size: NA
J: TRBJ2-7

DNA: TGTGCCAGCCATAGGGACTACGGGGAGCTGTTTTTT
CDR3: CASHRDYGELFF
V: TRBV28
D: TRBD2
size: NA
J: TRBJ2-2

DNA: TGTGCCAGCAGCTTAAAGGACAGTAATCAGCCCCAGCATTTT
CDR3: CASSLKDSNQPQHF
V: TRBV7-9
D: NA
size: NA
J: TRBJ1-5

DNA: TGTGCCAGCTCGACCGGGACAAAATACAATGAGCAGTTCTTC
CDR3: CASSTGTKYNEQFF
V: TRBV6-5
D: NA
size: once
J: TRBJ2-1

DNA: TGTGCCAGCAGTTTGGGAGGGCAGGGCCGGAACACTGAAGCTTTCTTT
CDR3: CASSLGGQGRNTEAFF
V: TRBV28
D: NA
size: NA
J: TRBJ1-1

DNA: TGTGCCAGCAGCCCACCTCGAGGAAAACTGTTTTTT
CDR3: CASSPPRGKLFF
V: TRBV28
D: NA
size: NA
J: TRBJ1-4

DNA: TGTGCCAGCAGGACGGGACAGATTGAAGCTTTCTTT
CDR3: CASRTGQIEAFF
V: TRBV28
D: TRBD1
size: once
J: TRBJ1-1

DNA: TGTGCCAGCAGCTTTCCCCAGGGGGTTTCCTACGAGCAGTACTTC
CDR3: CASSFPQGVSYEQYF
V: TRBV7-2
D: TRBD1
size: NA
J: TRBJ2-7

DNA: TGTGCCAGCAGCTTAGCGGCCGGGACAGGGGACAATGAGCAGTTCTTC
CDR3: CASSLAAGTGDNEQFF
V: TRBV7-9
D: TRBD1
size: once
J: TRBJ2-1

DNA: TGTGCCAGCTCACCAGAAAGACAGGGGGCCAATTCACCCCTCCACTTT
CDR3: CASSPERQGANSPLHF
V: TRBV18
D: TRBD1
size: NA
J: TRBJ1-6

DNA: TGCGCCAGCAGCCGACAGGGGCTCGACACCGGGGAGCTGTTTTTT
CDR3: CASSRQGLDTGELFF
V: TRBV5-1
D: TRBD1
size: once
J: TRBJ2-2

DNA: TGTGCCATCAGTGACCGAGAAAATTCACCCCTCCACTTT
CDR3: CAISDRENSPLHF
V: TRBV10-3
D: NA
size: few
J: TRBJ1-6

DNA: TGCGCCAGCAGCACAGGACAGGGCAAAGAGACCCAGTACTTC
CDR3: CASSTGQGKETQYF
V: TRBV5-1
D: TRBD1
size: NA
J: TRBJ2-5

DNA: TGTGCCAGCAGCGCCCCCGGTAGACAGTTAAACACTGAAGCTTTCTTT
CDR3: CASSAPGRQLNTEAFF
V: TRBV7-9
D: NA
size: NA
J: TRBJ1-1

DNA: TGCGCCAGCAGCTGGGACATCGGTTTGGCGGAAAAACTGTTTTTT
CDR3: CASSWDIGLAEKLFF
V: TRBV5-1
D: NA
size: NA
J: TRBJ1-4

DNA: TGTGCCAGCACCCGGGGGGGGTACAATGAGCAGTTCTTC
CDR3: CASTRGGYNEQFF
V: TRBV5-4
D: TRBD2
size: NA
J: TRBJ2-1

DNA: TGTGCCAGCAGCCGGGACAGGGGCGGTGAAAAACTGTTTTTT
CDR3: CASSRDRGGEKLFF
V: TRBV7-9
D: TRBD1
size: few
J: TRBJ1-4

DNA: TGTGCCAGCAGAGAGGACAGCGGTAATGAAAAACTGTTTTTT
CDR3: CASREDSGNEKLFF
V: TRBV6-4
D: NA
size: NA
J: TRBJ1-4

DNA: TGCGCCAGCAGCTTGGAAGGGACAGTGAGCTCCTATAATTCACCCCTCCACTTT
CDR3: CASSLEGTVSSYNSPLHF
V: TRBV5-1
D: TRBD1
size: few
J: TRBJ1-6

DNA: TGTGCCAGCAGTGCTGGACTAGCGGGGGTCCTCAATGAGCAGTTCTTC
CDR3: CASSAGLAGVLNEQFF
V: TRBV6-6
D: TRBD2
size: NA
J: TRBJ2-1

DNA: TGTGCCAGCAGTTACGGGGCGCTAGCGGGGTACAATGAGCAGTTCTTC
CDR3: CASSYGALAGYNEQFF
V: TRBV6-5
D: TRBD2
size: NA
J: TRBJ2-1

DNA: TGTGCCAGCAGTGCATGGAGGAGCGGGGAGTACAATGAGCAGTTCTTC
CDR3: CASSAWRSGEYNEQFF
V: TRBV2
D: TRBD2
size: few
J: TRBJ2-1